The 18 T cell receptor beta chains below all came from one sample that was sequenced in a study of blood T cells in healthy people across ages. For the second PCR, which ran for roughly 6 to 12 cycles, a sample-barcoded 5' primer and a J-beta primer mix were used. TCRdb used MiXCR to reprocess the 5' RACE reads, holding one entry per CDR3 protein. Of around 1,000,000 distinct CDR3 sequences detected, about 23% appear once; the ten largest clones hold about 0.8%. These data also featured in a second study, about T cells of mothers and their children.

The sequencing sample was made of blood. The receptors derive from a girl aged 2 to 9 in good health.

There are a few counts of this clonotype. The V and J genes are TRBV10-3 and TRBJ2-7; D remains ambiguous. The ends were cut back, 4 bases at V and 1 base at J, with 11 bases in the middle. The CDR3 loop spans 14 amino acids. Germline V gives CDR1 ENHRY, CDR2 SYGVKD. The CDR3 reads CAISGVVTSYEQYF. The CDR3 bases are TGTGCCATCAGTGGGGTCGTTACTTCCTACGAGCAGTACTTC.

This chain joins TRBV15 and TRBJ2-7, with TRBD2 matching over 9 bases. CDR1 is LNHNV, CDR2 YYDKDF, per germline (reference sequence). The V and J ends lost 2 bases and 3 bases, in that order; junction bases with no gene match: 5. The CDR3 has 15 residues. CDR3 sequence reads: CATSRSSGKSYEQYF. CDR3 nucleotides: TGTGCCACCAGCAGATCTAGCGGGAAGAGCTACGAGCAGTACTTC.

This clonotype was seen a few times. The rearrangement joins TRBV12-3 or TRBV12-4 to TRBJ2-1; possibly TRBD2 for D (5 bases). V lost 3 bases, J lost 9 bases, and 12 bases lay in between. The CDR3 runs to 13 residues. The CDR3 spells CASSFTPAGEQFF. The DNA for the CDR3 is TGTGCCAGCAGTTTTACCCCGGCGGGTGAGCAGTTCTTC.

This clonotype was picked up a small number of times. The chain uses TRBV10-3 and TRBJ1-1, with a possible D match to TRBD1 (5 bases). The CDR3 contains 12 residues. Germline V gives CDR1 ENHRY, CDR2 SYGVKD. The V end was cut by 1 base, the J end by 5 bases, with 5 bases between. The CDR3 loop reads CAISEWGTEAFF. CDR3 bases: TGTGCCATCAGTGAGTGGGGGACTGAAGCTTTCTTT.

This clonotype was picked up a small number of times. The chain uses TRBV4-3 and TRBJ2-5, with D perhaps matching TRBD1 or TRBD2 (6 bases each). The germline CDR1 and CDR2 sequences are LGHNA and YSLEER. Trimming pared 1 base from V and 13 bases from J, leaving 16 bases between. The CDR3 length is 13 residues. The CDR3 nucleotides read TGCGCCAGCAGCCAAGTTAGGGGGGTTTTAATGTACTTC. It yields the protein CASSQVRGVLMYF.

This clonotype has a handful of counts. This chain links TRBV9 with TRBJ2-1; D possibly corresponds to TRBD1 (6 bases). The germline V gene encodes CDR1 SGDLS and CDR2 YYNGEE. Trimming took 0 bases from V and 2 from J, leaving 12 bases between them. This CDR3 spans 16 amino acids. The CDR3 here is CASSVGDNLPYNEQFF. CDR3 sequence (DNA): TGTGCCAGCAGCGTAGGGGACAACCTTCCCTACAATGAGCAGTTCTTC.

This clonotype was detected a few times. The J gene is TRBJ1-2, the V gene TRBV5-5; 7 nucleotides align to TRBD1. Germline values: CDR1 SGHKS, CDR2 YYEKEE (reference sequence). The CDR3 totals 13 residues. V was pared by 5 bases and J by 5 bases, with 6 bases of the junction left unmatched. The CDR3 coding sequence is TGTGCCAGCAGATTGACAGGGTCTTATGGCTACACCTTC. Translating it yields CASRLTGSYGYTF.

The CDR3 sequence: CASSLYDRAGSYNEQFF. The CDR3, as DNA: TGTGCCAGCAGCTTATACGACAGGGCGGGATCCTACAATGAGCAGTTCTTC. The V gene is TRBV7-3, the J gene TRBJ2-1; weak D call: TRBD1 (7 bases). From germline, CDR1 is SGHTA and CDR2 FQGTGA. There are 17 residues in the CDR3. V was trimmed by 2 bases and J by 1 base, leaving 15 bases between them.

The gene calls are TRBV7-9 and TRBJ1-1; D is undetermined. CDR3 length equals 15 residues. Germline CDR1 is SEHNR and CDR2 is FQNEAQ (reference sequence). V was shortened by 4 bases and J by 1 base, with 13 bases between the two germline ends. The CDR3 loop is CASSSLMEGNTEAFF. The CDR3 DNA is TGTGCCAGCAGCTCTCTTATGGAGGGGAACACTGAAGCTTTCTTT.

The gene calls are TRBV5-6 and TRBJ1-2; TRBD1 aligns across 7 bases. CDR3 length: 14 residues. With V trimmed by 2 bases and J by 4 bases, 5 bases remained unmatched. Germline CDR1 SGHDT, CDR2 YYEEEE. The CDR3 loop reads CASSFGQASYGYTF. Written as DNA, the CDR3 is TGTGCCAGCAGCTTTGGACAGGCCTCCTATGGCTACACCTTC.

The V and J genes are TRBV4-1 and TRBJ2-1; TRBD2 agrees at 11 bases. The CDR3 runs to 17 residues. With V trimmed by 3 bases and J by 7 bases, 11 bases remained unmatched. Germline V CDR1 and CDR2: MGHRA, YSYEKL. The CDR3 spells CASSQLQTSGGLNEQFF. The CDR3 DNA sequence: TGCGCCAGCAGCCAGCTCCAAACTAGCGGGGGACTGAATGAGCAGTTCTTC.

V gene TRBV28 combines with J gene TRBJ2-2; 8 nucleotides agree with TRBD1. After removal of 2 bases from V and 3 bases from J, the junction contained 14 bases not matched to a gene. Germline V gene lookup returns CDR1 MDHEN and CDR2 SYDVKM. The CDR3 length is 19 residues. In DNA, the CDR3 is TGTGCCAGCAGTTTAGTGTTCCAGAATGGACAGGGTGACACCGGGGAGCTGTTTTTT. This encodes CASSLVFQNGQGDTGELFF. Complete variable domain (other parts from reference TRBV28 and TRBJ2-2): DVKVTQSSRYLVKRTGEKVFLECVQDMDHENMFWYRQDPGLGLRLIYFSYDVKMKEKGDIPEGYSVSREKKERFSLILESASTNQTSMYLCASSLVFQNGQGDTGELFFGEGSRLTVL.

The rearrangement joins TRBV12-3 or TRBV12-4 to TRBJ2-5; TRBD1 is a possible D gene (6 bases). The J call may be incorrect, as the DNA end agrees better with TRBJ2-1. The CDR3 contains 14 residues. The CDR3: CASSFSTGWDEQFF. DNA for the CDR3: TGTGCCAGCAGTTTTTCCACAGGGTGGGATGAGCAGTTCTTC.

The gene calls are TRBV7-3 and TRBJ1-2; tentative D call: TRBD1 (5 bases). The CDR3 consists of 12 residues. CDR1 SGHTA and CDR2 FQGTGA come from the germline V gene. V lost 8 bases to trimming and J lost 6 bases, with 13 bases between them. The CDR3 nucleotides read TGTGCCAGCGGGGCGGGAGTGGATGGCTACACCTTC. Residues: CASGAGVDGYTF.

The CDR3: CSARDQGGLGTDTQYF. The CDR3 DNA reads TGCAGTGCTAGAGATCAAGGGGGATTGGGCACAGATACGCAGTATTTT. The chain is built from TRBV20-1 and TRBJ2-3, with a possible D match to TRBD1 (6 bases). The CDR3 has 16 amino acids. Germline V lookup: CDR1 DFQATT, CDR2 SNEGSKA (reference sequence). Trimming took 0 bases from V and 1 from J, leaving 14 bases between them.

The chain recombines TRBV7-9 with TRBJ2-6; weak D call: TRBD1 (5 bases). The germline V gene has CDR1 SEHNR and CDR2 FQNEAQ (reference sequence). Trimming took 5 bases from V and 4 from J, leaving 15 bases between them. This CDR3 is built from 16 residues. CDR3: CASSAAATVGANVLTF. CDR3 DNA: TGTGCCAGCAGCGCTGCCGCGACAGTCGGGGCCAACGTCCTGACTTTC.

This chain connects TRBV5-5 to TRBJ2-2; D is unresolved. V gave up 2 bases and J gave up 3 bases, with 5 bases separating them. Germline V gene data show CDR1 as SGHKS and CDR2 as YYEKEE (reference sequence). The CDR3 sequence is 13 residues long. CDR3 coding DNA: TGTGCCAGCAGCTTCGACTACACCGGGGAGCTGTTTTTT. Amino acids: CASSFDYTGELFF.

This clonotype was seen only a few times. This rearrangement joins TRBV7-2 to TRBJ1-1; maybe TRBD1 (5 bases). The CDR3 spans 13 residues. Germline V gives CDR1 SGHTA, CDR2 FQGNSA. The V gene lost 4 bases and the J gene lost 0 bases, with 6 bases spanning the gap. The CDR3 reads CASSWDVNTEAFF. The CDR3 coding sequence is TGTGCCAGCAGCTGGGACGTGAACACTGAAGCTTTCTTT.